This TCR beta chain is drawn from a study of cytomegalovirus exposure and HLA in healthy donors. Primers included in the PCR were 60 Vbeta and 13 Jbeta primers. Repertoires were generated with immunoSEQ multiplex PCR, while TCRdb's copy carries only in-frame clones and drops some. This specimen shows 100,000 to 150,000 clones; the ten leading clones hold 1.7%. The source of this sequence is a man aged 18 to 29 in good health and CMV-seronegative. The source material was PBMCs.

CDR3 bases: TGTGCCAGCAGTTTGATCGGGCAGCCCCAGCATTTT. Translation: CASSLIGQPQHF. V gene TRBV27 combines with J gene TRBJ1-5, with no clear D. CDR1 is MNHEY, CDR2 SMNVEV, per germline (reference sequence). Trimming cost V 3 bases and J 7 bases, with 7 bases left between them. This CDR3 has 12 residues.